These T cell receptor beta chains were read from a single sample in a study of blood T cell repertoires in COVID-19. The data were produced by immunoSEQ multiplex PCR, yet TCRdb's version contains in-frame clones alone and is incomplete. The sample has under 450,000 clones; more than 85% are singletons. Sequenced: PBMCs or T cells enriched from blood (not recorded which). The receptor source for this set is a woman aged 25 to 39 who had recovered from COVID-19. Each CDR3 is given with its conserved first and last residue. A D gene is named only where the DNA matches it firmly. The size field is filled for only some rows; it gives once, few, many or a size class.

d_call: TRBD2; clone_size: .; j_call: TRBJ2-7; v_call: TRBV4-2; cdr3_aa: CASSQDTDSGGMYEQYF; cdr3_nt: TGTGCCAGCAGCCAAGATACGGACAGCGGGGGTATGTACGAGCAGTACTTC
d_call: .; clone_size: few; j_call: TRBJ2-5; v_call: TRBV5-6; cdr3_aa: CASSIFVWASSQETQYF; cdr3_nt: TGTGCCAGCAGTATTTTCGTATGGGCTAGCAGTCAAGAGACCCAGTACTTC
d_call: .; clone_size: .; j_call: TRBJ2-7; v_call: TRBV6-6; cdr3_aa: CASSPTPAATYEQYF; cdr3_nt: TGTGCCAGCAGCCCTACCCCCGCGGCGACCTACGAGCAGTACTTC
d_call: .; clone_size: .; j_call: TRBJ2-2; v_call: TRBV19; cdr3_aa: CASSGGKNTGELFF; cdr3_nt: TGTGCCAGTAGTGGCGGGAAGAACACCGGGGAGCTGTTTTTT
d_call: TRBD1; clone_size: .; j_call: TRBJ1-3; v_call: TRBV2; cdr3_aa: CASTAGPGGTIYF; cdr3_nt: TGTGCCAGCACGGCAGGTCCAGGGGGCACCATATATTTT
d_call: TRBD2; clone_size: .; j_call: TRBJ2-3; v_call: TRBV27; cdr3_aa: CASRRLAGTDTQYF; cdr3_nt: TGTGCCAGCAGACGACTAGCGGGGACAGATACGCAGTATTTT
d_call: TRBD2; clone_size: .; j_call: TRBJ2-1; v_call: TRBV19; cdr3_aa: CASSLGLAGDVEQFF; cdr3_nt: TGTGCCAGTAGTCTGGGACTAGCGGGAGATGTAGAGCAGTTCTTC
d_call: .; clone_size: .; j_call: TRBJ2-6; v_call: TRBV11-3; cdr3_aa: CASSLEGSSSGANVLTF; cdr3_nt: TGTGCCAGCAGCTTAGAGGGCAGCAGCTCTGGGGCCAACGTCCTGACTTTC
d_call: TRBD1; clone_size: .; j_call: TRBJ2-1; v_call: TRBV7-8; cdr3_aa: CASSLKQGAYNEQFF; cdr3_nt: TGTGCCAGCAGCCTTAAACAGGGGGCGTACAATGAGCAGTTCTTC
d_call: .; clone_size: once; j_call: TRBJ2-1; v_call: TRBV7-9; cdr3_aa: CASSPFNEQFF; cdr3_nt: TGTGCCAGCAGCCCCTTCAATGAGCAGTTCTTC
d_call: TRBD2; clone_size: .; j_call: TRBJ2-3; v_call: TRBV7-3; cdr3_aa: CASSPGGDTQYF; cdr3_nt: TGTGCCAGCAGCCCCGGGGGGGATACGCAGTATTTT
d_call: TRBD1; clone_size: .; j_call: TRBJ2-7; v_call: TRBV24-1; cdr3_aa: CATSEGTGYEQYF; cdr3_nt: TGTGCCACCAGTGAAGGGACAGGCTACGAGCAGTACTTC
d_call: TRBD1; clone_size: .; j_call: TRBJ1-2; v_call: TRBV7-2; cdr3_aa: CASSLARQGVGYTF; cdr3_nt: TGTGCCAGCAGCTTAGCGCGACAGGGTGTAGGCTACACCTTC
d_call: .; clone_size: .; j_call: TRBJ1-1; v_call: TRBV27; cdr3_aa: CASRRGGITEAFF; cdr3_nt: TGTGCCAGCAGGCGGGGAGGTATCACTGAAGCTTTCTTT
d_call: TRBD2; clone_size: .; j_call: TRBJ2-1; v_call: TRBV19; cdr3_aa: CASSIEGRELYNEQFF; cdr3_nt: TGTGCCAGTAGTATAGAGGGGAGGGAGCTTTACAATGAGCAGTTCTTC
d_call: TRBD2; clone_size: .; j_call: TRBJ2-7; v_call: TRBV3-1/TRBV3-2; cdr3_aa: CASSPSSAGEPEQYF; cdr3_nt: TGTGCCAGCAGCCCTTCTTCAGCGGGAGAGCCCGAGCAGTACTTC
d_call: TRBD2; clone_size: .; j_call: TRBJ2-3; v_call: TRBV3-1/TRBV3-2; cdr3_aa: CASSPRTSGGADTQYF; cdr3_nt: TGTGCCAGCAGCCCCAGGACTAGCGGGGGGGCAGATACGCAGTATTTT
d_call: .; clone_size: .; j_call: TRBJ1-1; v_call: TRBV9; cdr3_aa: CASSVSQADTEAFF; cdr3_nt: TGTGCCAGCAGCGTCTCCCAGGCTGACACTGAAGCTTTCTTT
d_call: .; clone_size: once; j_call: TRBJ2-7; v_call: TRBV2; cdr3_aa: CASRLTYEQYF; cdr3_nt: TGTGCCAGCAGGTTAACCTACGAGCAGTACTTC
d_call: TRBD1; clone_size: .; j_call: TRBJ1-2; v_call: TRBV28; cdr3_aa: CASSSLGQGFNGYTF; cdr3_nt: TGTGCCAGCAGTTCCCTGGGACAGGGATTTAATGGCTACACCTTC
d_call: .; clone_size: once; j_call: TRBJ1-5; v_call: TRBV5-1; cdr3_aa: CASSPTPGGNQPQHF; cdr3_nt: TGCGCCAGCAGCCCAACCCCAGGGGGCAATCAGCCCCAGCATTTT
d_call: .; clone_size: .; j_call: TRBJ2-7; v_call: TRBV18; cdr3_aa: CASSPGQTSYEQYF; cdr3_nt: TGTGCCAGCTCACCAGGACAGACCTCCTACGAGCAGTACTTC
d_call: .; clone_size: many; j_call: TRBJ1-5; v_call: TRBV3-1/TRBV3-2; cdr3_aa: CASSRQGNQPQHF; cdr3_nt: TGTGCCAGCAGCCGACAGGGCAATCAGCCCCAGCATTTT
d_call: .; clone_size: .; j_call: TRBJ1-2; v_call: TRBV4-1; cdr3_aa: CASSQVGAYGYTF; cdr3_nt: TGCGCCAGCAGCCAAGTGGGGGCCTATGGCTACACCTTC
d_call: .; clone_size: .; j_call: TRBJ2-3; v_call: TRBV9; cdr3_aa: CASSVRGALTDTQYF; cdr3_nt: TGTGCCAGCAGCGTACGGGGGGCCCTCACAGATACGCAGTATTTT
d_call: .; clone_size: .; j_call: TRBJ2-1; v_call: TRBV13; cdr3_aa: CASSSESGEQFF; cdr3_nt: TGTGCCAGCAGCTCCGAGTCGGGTGAGCAGTTCTTC
d_call: .; clone_size: .; j_call: TRBJ1-2; v_call: TRBV25-1; cdr3_aa: CASSDYYGYTF; cdr3_nt: TGTGCCAGCAGTGACTACTATGGCTACACCTTC
d_call: .; clone_size: few; j_call: TRBJ1-6; v_call: TRBV5-1; cdr3_aa: CASSLDTVGGNSPLHF; cdr3_nt: TGCGCCAGCAGCTTGGATACGGTCGGGGGGAATTCACCCCTCCACTTT
d_call: TRBD1; clone_size: .; j_call: TRBJ1-1; v_call: TRBV7-9; cdr3_aa: CASSQGDSLMNTEAFF; cdr3_nt: TGTGCCAGCAGCCAGGGGGACAGTTTAATGAACACTGAAGCTTTCTTT
d_call: .; clone_size: once; j_call: TRBJ2-3; v_call: TRBV7-2; cdr3_aa: CASSPDRHGTDTQYF; cdr3_nt: TGTGCCAGCAGCCCCGACAGGCATGGCACAGATACGCAGTATTTT
d_call: .; clone_size: few; j_call: TRBJ1-1; v_call: TRBV5-8; cdr3_aa: CASSWDWNTEAFF; cdr3_nt: TGTGCCAGCAGCTGGGACTGGAACACTGAAGCTTTCTTT
d_call: TRBD1; clone_size: .; j_call: TRBJ2-1; v_call: TRBV5-1; cdr3_aa: CASSLPGTGSNEQFF; cdr3_nt: TGCGCCAGCAGCCTTCCCGGGACAGGGAGCAATGAGCAGTTCTTC
d_call: .; clone_size: .; j_call: TRBJ1-1; v_call: TRBV18; cdr3_aa: CASSQGQGSDTEAFF; cdr3_nt: TGTGCCAGCTCACAAGGCCAGGGGAGCGACACTGAAGCTTTCTTT
d_call: .; clone_size: few; j_call: TRBJ2-7; v_call: TRBV7-6; cdr3_aa: CASSPLPNRGGQSYEQYF; cdr3_nt: TGTGCCAGCAGCCCCCTACCAAACAGGGGAGGTCAATCCTACGAGCAGTACTTC
d_call: TRBD1; clone_size: .; j_call: TRBJ2-1; v_call: TRBV6-1; cdr3_aa: CASSAYLGQPYNEQFF; cdr3_nt: TGTGCCAGCAGTGCCTACCTGGGACAGCCTTACAATGAGCAGTTCTTC
d_call: TRBD1; clone_size: .; j_call: TRBJ2-7; v_call: TRBV13; cdr3_aa: CASSPRDRGGEQYF; cdr3_nt: TGTGCCAGCAGCCCCCGGGACAGGGGCGGGGAGCAGTACTTC
d_call: .; clone_size: .; j_call: TRBJ1-2; v_call: TRBV6-5; cdr3_aa: CASGQGPIGYGYTF; cdr3_nt: TGTGCCAGCGGGCAGGGGCCTATAGGCTATGGCTACACCTTC
d_call: .; clone_size: .; j_call: TRBJ1-3; v_call: TRBV5-1; cdr3_aa: CASSLDLAGNTIYF; cdr3_nt: TGCGCCAGCAGCTTAGACCTAGCCGGAAACACCATATATTTT
d_call: TRBD1; clone_size: .; j_call: TRBJ1-2; v_call: TRBV11-3; cdr3_aa: CASSRDRDYGYTF; cdr3_nt: TGTGCCAGCAGCCGAGACAGGGACTATGGCTACACCTTC
d_call: .; clone_size: .; j_call: TRBJ1-3; v_call: TRBV19; cdr3_aa: CASTQAPGGNTIYF; cdr3_nt: TGTGCCAGTACACAGGCCCCAGGCGGAAACACCATATATTTT
d_call: .; clone_size: .; j_call: TRBJ2-7; v_call: TRBV9; cdr3_aa: CASSVGIEGGRETYEQYF; cdr3_nt: TGTGCCAGCAGCGTAGGGATTGAAGGAGGCCGGGAGACCTACGAGCAGTACTTC
d_call: .; clone_size: .; j_call: TRBJ1-1; v_call: TRBV6-1; cdr3_aa: CASSEARGITEAFF; cdr3_nt: TGTGCCAGCAGTGAAGCGCGGGGAATAACTGAAGCTTTCTTT
d_call: .; clone_size: .; j_call: TRBJ1-1; v_call: TRBV5-1; cdr3_aa: CASSLAGHTEAFF; cdr3_nt: TGCGCCAGCAGCTTGGCAGGGCACACTGAAGCTTTCTTT
d_call: TRBD2; clone_size: .; j_call: TRBJ2-1; v_call: TRBV19; cdr3_aa: CASNPKAGLYNEQFF; cdr3_nt: TGTGCCAGTAACCCCAAAGCGGGACTTTACAATGAGCAGTTCTTC
d_call: TRBD2; clone_size: .; j_call: TRBJ2-7; v_call: TRBV27; cdr3_aa: CASSSRTSGPYEQYF; cdr3_nt: TGTGCCAGCAGTTCTCGGACTAGCGGTCCCTACGAGCAGTACTTC
d_call: .; clone_size: .; j_call: TRBJ1-1; v_call: TRBV25-1; cdr3_aa: CASIDRRNEAFF; cdr3_nt: TGTGCCAGCATCGACCGGCGGAATGAAGCTTTCTTT
d_call: TRBD1; clone_size: .; j_call: TRBJ1-2; v_call: TRBV27; cdr3_aa: CASRSPGQGNYGYTF; cdr3_nt: TGTGCCAGCAGGTCTCCGGGACAGGGGAACTATGGCTACACCTTC
d_call: .; clone_size: .; j_call: TRBJ2-7; v_call: TRBV7-9; cdr3_aa: CASSFVPQDEQYF; cdr3_nt: TGTGCCAGCAGCTTTGTCCCTCAGGACGAGCAGTACTTC
d_call: TRBD1; clone_size: .; j_call: TRBJ1-6; v_call: TRBV12-3/TRBV12-4; cdr3_aa: CASSWDRGSPLHF; cdr3_nt: TGTGCCAGCAGTTGGGACAGGGGATCACCCCTCCACTTT
d_call: TRBD2; clone_size: .; j_call: TRBJ2-7; v_call: TRBV7-2; cdr3_aa: CASSFSGRSSYEQYF; cdr3_nt: TGTGCCAGCAGCTTTAGCGGGAGGAGCTCCTACGAGCAGTACTTC
d_call: TRBD2; clone_size: .; j_call: TRBJ2-5; v_call: TRBV3-1/TRBV3-2; cdr3_aa: CASSQDRRRTSGRLETQYF; cdr3_nt: TGTGCCAGCAGCCAAGATCGACGTCGGACTAGCGGGAGGCTCGAGACCCAGTACTTC
d_call: .; clone_size: .; j_call: TRBJ1-5; v_call: TRBV9; cdr3_aa: CASSVGDNSNQPQHF; cdr3_nt: TGTGCCAGCAGCGTAGGAGACAATAGCAATCAGCCCCAGCATTTT
d_call: .; clone_size: .; j_call: TRBJ1-1; v_call: TRBV27; cdr3_aa: CASSPPGIYTEAFF; cdr3_nt: TGTGCCAGCAGTCCCCCGGGTATCTACACTGAAGCTTTCTTT
d_call: TRBD2; clone_size: once; j_call: TRBJ2-3; v_call: TRBV6-6; cdr3_aa: CASSYLGTSDTDTQYF; cdr3_nt: TGTGCCAGCAGTTACCTAGGGACTAGCGACACAGATACGCAGTATTTT